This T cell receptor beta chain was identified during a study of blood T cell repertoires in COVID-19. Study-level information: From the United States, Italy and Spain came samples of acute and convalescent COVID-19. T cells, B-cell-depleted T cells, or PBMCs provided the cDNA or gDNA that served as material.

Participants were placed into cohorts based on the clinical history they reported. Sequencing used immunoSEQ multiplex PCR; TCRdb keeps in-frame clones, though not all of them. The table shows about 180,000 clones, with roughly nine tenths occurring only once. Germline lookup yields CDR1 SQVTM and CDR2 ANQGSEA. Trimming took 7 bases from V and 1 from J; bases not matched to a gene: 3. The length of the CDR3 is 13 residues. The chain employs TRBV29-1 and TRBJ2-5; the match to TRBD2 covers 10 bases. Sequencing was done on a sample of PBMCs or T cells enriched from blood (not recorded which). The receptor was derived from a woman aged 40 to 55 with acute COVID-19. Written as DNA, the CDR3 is TGCAGCGCGCCTAGCGGGAGCCAAGAGACCCAGTACTTC. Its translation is CSAPSGSQETQYF.